Described below is a single T cell receptor beta chain sequence and its context. These data originate in a study of STAT5B mutations in CD4+ large granular lymphocyte leukemia. Assay: immunoSEQ multiplex PCR; the TCRdb copy retains only in-frame clones and omits some. The sample carries around 37,000 clones, approximately 72% recorded once. The germline CDR1 and CDR2 sequences are SGHRS and YFSETQ. There are 16 residues in the CDR3. V shed 4 bases, J shed 4 bases, and the junction held 9 bases outside the gene matches. This clonotype originated in a human donor in good health. The chain carries TRBV5-1 and TRBJ2-2; 8 bases are a match to TRBD2. The sequenced sample consisted of CD4+ T cells from blood buffy coats. CDR3 sequence: CASSLGLAVGTGELFF. The DNA of the CDR3 is TGCGCCAGCAGCCTAGGACTAGCTGTGGGCACCGGGGAGCTGTTTTTT.